These T cell receptor beta chains were read from a single sample in a study of spatial heterogeneity in lung cancer. MiXCR was run by TCRdb on the 5' RACE reads, yielding one entry per CDR3 protein. The table shows thousands of distinct CDR3 sequences, with around 7% occurring only once. Sequences were derived from lung tumor tissue, sampled at surgery. Source of these receptors: a female donor with early-stage non-small cell lung cancer. The CDR3 runs from the conserved cysteine through the conserved F or W. A D gene is named only where the DNA matches it firmly. The size field is filled for only some rows; it gives once, few, many or a size class.

length: 13; J: TRBJ2-2; V: TRBV15; size: medium-sized; D: TRBD2; DNA: TGTGCCACCGGGACTATGGCGACCGGGGAGCTGTTTTTT; CDR3: CATGTMATGELFF
length: 17; J: TRBJ2-3; V: TRBV20-1; size: many; D: TRBD2; DNA: TGCAGTGCTAGTCCGGGGAGGGGAGCGGGAGGGACAGATACGCAGTATTTT; CDR3: CSASPGRGAGGTDTQYF
length: 13; J: TRBJ2-2; V: TRBV7-2; size: many; D: TRBD2; DNA: TGTGCCAGCAGCCAGGCGGGGGCCGGGGAGCTGTTTTTT; CDR3: CASSQAGAGELFF
length: 12; J: TRBJ1-2; V: TRBV20-1; size: many; D: .; DNA: TGCAGTGCCGAGTGGCAGGCGAATGGCTACACCTTC; CDR3: CSAEWQANGYTF
length: 13; J: TRBJ2-1; V: TRBV6-1; size: medium-sized; D: TRBD2; DNA: TGTGCCAGCCTGACGGGGGGTTTCGGTGAGCAGTTCTTC; CDR3: CASLTGGFGEQFF
length: 15; J: TRBJ2-7; V: TRBV11-2; size: many; D: TRBD1; DNA: TGTGCCAGCAGCCCGCACGGACAGGTTAACTACGAGCAGTACTTC; CDR3: CASSPHGQVNYEQYF
length: 13; J: TRBJ2-2; V: TRBV20-1; size: many; D: .; DNA: TGCAGTGCCCGCCCCCTAGGGACCGGGGAGCTGTTTTTT; CDR3: CSARPLGTGELFF
length: 14; J: TRBJ2-1; V: TRBV5-1; size: medium-sized; D: TRBD2; DNA: TGCGCCAGCAGCTCTAGCGGGAGGTCTAATGAGCAGTTCTTC; CDR3: CASSSSGRSNEQFF
length: 12; J: TRBJ2-7; V: TRBV20-1; size: many; D: TRBD1; DNA: TGCAGTGCTAAAGGACAGGGCTACGAGCAGTACTTC; CDR3: CSAKGQGYEQYF
length: 14; J: TRBJ2-2; V: TRBV6-1; size: .; D: .; DNA: TGTGCCAGCAGTGGCGGGACGAACACCGGGGAGCTGTTTTTT; CDR3: CASSGGTNTGELFF
length: 19; J: TRBJ2-7; V: TRBV20-1; size: many; D: .; DNA: TGCAGTGCCGGAGAGGTACCAGGTCGGAGGCTAGCGTCTCCCTACGAGCAGTACTTC; CDR3: CSAGEVPGRRLASPYEQYF
length: 15; J: TRBJ2-4; V: TRBV27; size: medium-sized; D: .; DNA: TGTGCCAGCAGCCTACAGGGCGGTGGTAGAAACATTCAGTACTTC; CDR3: CASSLQGGGRNIQYF
length: 15; J: TRBJ2-1; V: TRBV6-1; size: medium-sized; D: TRBD1; DNA: TGTGCCAGCAGCGGACAGGGACTGGCATACAATGAGCAGTTCTTC; CDR3: CASSGQGLAYNEQFF
length: 15; J: TRBJ1-5; V: TRBV28; size: many; D: TRBD1; DNA: TGTGCCAGCAGACTCGGACAGGGGGCGCATCAGCCCCAGCATTTT; CDR3: CASRLGQGAHQPQHF
length: 16; J: TRBJ2-2; V: TRBV7-3; size: many; D: .; DNA: TGTGCCAGCAGCTTAAGTCCAGGTTTAAACACCGGGGAGCTGTTTTTT; CDR3: CASSLSPGLNTGELFF
length: 16; J: TRBJ2-1; V: TRBV20-1; size: medium-sized; D: TRBD1; DNA: TGCAGTGCCAGACCTCCGTTGGACAGGGGCAGGGATGAGCAGTTCTTC; CDR3: CSARPPLDRGRDEQFF
length: 13; J: TRBJ2-3; V: TRBV5-1; size: medium-sized; D: .; DNA: TGCGCCAGCAGCTGGACAGGCACAGATACGCAGTATTTT; CDR3: CASSWTGTDTQYF
length: 15; J: TRBJ2-3; V: TRBV21-1; size: many; D: .; DNA: TGTGCCAGGGGGACTAGCGGGACTAGCACAGATACGCAGTATTTT; CDR3: CARGTSGTSTDTQYF
length: 16; J: TRBJ2-2; V: TRBV5-6; size: many; D: TRBD2; DNA: TGTGCCAGCAGCTCTTTTATAGCGGGGAACACCGGGGAGCTGTTTTTT; CDR3: CASSSFIAGNTGELFF
length: 15; J: TRBJ2-2; V: TRBV7-3; size: medium-sized; D: .; DNA: TGTGCCAGCAGCCAAACACTTGGTAGCGCCGGGGAGCTGTTTTTT; CDR3: CASSQTLGSAGELFF
length: 16; J: TRBJ2-2; V: TRBV20-1; size: .; D: TRBD2; DNA: TGCAGTGCTAGGCGACTAGCGGGGCCGAACACCGGGGAGCTGTTTTTT; CDR3: CSARRLAGPNTGELFF
length: 12; J: TRBJ2-2; V: TRBV27; size: .; D: .; DNA: TGTGCCAGCAGTCTCCCCACCGGGGAGCTGTTTTTT; CDR3: CASSLPTGELFF
length: 12; J: TRBJ2-5; V: TRBV29-1; size: many; D: .; DNA: TGCAGCGTTGCTCGCAGGGGCGAGACCCAGTACTTC; CDR3: CSVARRGETQYF
length: 15; J: TRBJ2-7; V: TRBV27; size: many; D: .; DNA: TGTGCCAGCAAGCCCCGGCAGGGGAATTCCTACGAGCAGTACTTC; CDR3: CASKPRQGNSYEQYF
length: 17; J: TRBJ2-3; V: TRBV7-8; size: many; D: .; DNA: TGTGCCAGCAGCTTACGGGAAGGAGGCGGGCATACAGATACGCAGTATTTT; CDR3: CASSLREGGGHTDTQYF
length: 16; J: TRBJ2-4; V: TRBV4-1; size: many; D: TRBD1; DNA: TGCGCCAGCAGCCAAGCGACAGGGGCTGGCAAAAACATTCAGTACTTC; CDR3: CASSQATGAGKNIQYF
length: 14; J: TRBJ1-5; V: TRBV20-1; size: many; D: .; DNA: TGCAGTGCTAGGGTCGGGTGGAGAGGTCAGCCCCAGCATTTT; CDR3: CSARVGWRGQPQHF
length: 16; J: TRBJ2-1; V: TRBV20-1; size: medium-sized; D: TRBD2; DNA: TGCAGTGCTAGAGCCCTAGCGGGAGTGGACTACAATGAGCAGTTCTTC; CDR3: CSARALAGVDYNEQFF
length: 14; J: TRBJ2-3; V: TRBV29-1; size: many; D: TRBD2; DNA: TGCAGCGTTGCAGCGGGGACTAGCACAGATACGCAGTATTTT; CDR3: CSVAAGTSTDTQYF
length: 14; J: TRBJ1-4; V: TRBV12-3/TRBV12-4; size: medium-sized; D: .; DNA: TGTGCCAGCAGTTCTTACAGGCGAAATGAAAAACTGTTTTTT; CDR3: CASSSYRRNEKLFF
length: 15; J: TRBJ2-5; V: TRBV20-1; size: many; D: TRBD2; DNA: TGCAGTGCTAGAGATCCGGGACTAGCCCAAGAGACCCAGTACTTC; CDR3: CSARDPGLAQETQYF
length: 14; J: TRBJ2-2; V: TRBV9; size: .; D: TRBD1; DNA: TGTGCCAGCAGCGGCAACAGGGGCGGCGGGGAGCTGTTTTTT; CDR3: CASSGNRGGGELFF
length: 15; J: TRBJ2-2; V: TRBV5-1; size: medium-sized; D: TRBD1; DNA: TGCGCCAGCAGCTTGGAACAGGGGTACACCGGGGAGCTGTTTTTT; CDR3: CASSLEQGYTGELFF
length: 13; J: TRBJ2-1; V: TRBV6-5; size: medium-sized; D: .; DNA: TGTGCCAGCAGTCTAGTTCCCCGGGATGAGCAGTTCTTC; CDR3: CASSLVPRDEQFF
length: 14; J: TRBJ2-7; V: TRBV12-3/TRBV12-4; size: many; D: .; DNA: TGTGCCAGCAGTTTAGGTCGCAGGGTGGGGGAGCAGTACTTC; CDR3: CASSLGRRVGEQYF
length: 16; J: TRBJ2-2; V: TRBV6-2/TRBV6-3; size: medium-sized; D: TRBD2; DNA: TGTGCCAGCAGACGGCGAGCGGGATTTAACACCGGGGAGCTGTTTTTT; CDR3: CASRRRAGFNTGELFF
length: 14; J: TRBJ1-4; V: TRBV11-2; size: many; D: TRBD1; DNA: TGTGCCAGCAGCTTACAGGGGGGTAATGAAAAACTGTTTTTT; CDR3: CASSLQGGNEKLFF
length: 13; J: TRBJ2-3; V: TRBV5-1; size: once; D: .; DNA: TGCGCCAGCAAGGAGGGAGCCACAGATACGCAGTATTTT; CDR3: CASKEGATDTQYF
length: 13; J: TRBJ2-3; V: TRBV15; size: .; D: .; DNA: TGTGCCACCAGCAGCGGTGTGTCAGATACGCAGTATTTT; CDR3: CATSSGVSDTQYF
length: 14; J: TRBJ1-1; V: TRBV20-1; size: medium-sized; D: .; DNA: TGCAGTGCTAGATCCGGACAGACAAACACTGAAGCTTTCTTT; CDR3: CSARSGQTNTEAFF
length: 17; J: TRBJ2-1; V: TRBV7-9; size: medium-sized; D: TRBD2; DNA: TGTGCCAGCAGCCCCCCCTCCGGGACTAGCGTTCCGGGTGAGCAGTTCTTC; CDR3: CASSPPSGTSVPGEQFF
length: 15; J: TRBJ2-3; V: TRBV5-6; size: many; D: .; DNA: TGTGCCAGCAGCGGAATGGGGGAGGGCACAGATACGCAGTATTTT; CDR3: CASSGMGEGTDTQYF
length: 14; J: TRBJ2-1; V: TRBV30; size: many; D: TRBD2; DNA: TGTGCCTGGGTGACTAGCGGGATTCAGAATGAGCAGTTCTTC; CDR3: CAWVTSGIQNEQFF
length: 16; J: TRBJ2-5; V: TRBV4-2; size: many; D: .; DNA: TGTGCCAGCAGCCAAGATTTGCGGGGCGGACAAGAGACCCAGTACTTC; CDR3: CASSQDLRGGQETQYF
length: 12; J: TRBJ2-2; V: TRBV2; size: medium-sized; D: .; DNA: TGTGCCAGCGCCCCTTACACCGGGGAGCTGTTTTTT; CDR3: CASAPYTGELFF
length: 14; J: TRBJ2-2; V: TRBV5-1; size: many; D: .; DNA: TGCGCCAGCAGCTTCGGACAGAACACCGGGGAGCTGTTTTTT; CDR3: CASSFGQNTGELFF
length: 15; J: TRBJ2-7; V: TRBV5-1; size: many; D: .; DNA: TGCGCCAGCAGCTTGTCGCCCATGAGGATCTACGAGCAGTACTTC; CDR3: CASSLSPMRIYEQYF
length: 17; J: TRBJ2-3; V: TRBV7-8; size: many; D: .; DNA: TGTGCCAGCAGCTCCACAACCTCCTTAAGCGGGACAGATACGCAGTATTTT; CDR3: CASSSTTSLSGTDTQYF
length: 19; J: TRBJ2-6; V: TRBV5-1; size: medium-sized; D: TRBD1; DNA: TGCGCCAGCAGCTCAAACACCGGGACAGGGACTTATGGGGCCAACGTCCTGACTTTC; CDR3: CASSSNTGTGTYGANVLTF